This TCR beta chain was obtained from a study of cytomegalovirus exposure and HLA in healthy donors. Clones were sequenced by immunoSEQ multiplex PCR, and TCRdb holds only the in-frame ones, with some missing. The table has 180,000 or so clones, around 84% seen once. Germline trimming cut 4 bases from V and 3 bases from J; bases unmatched to any gene: 5. CDR3 size: 15 residues. CDR1 and CDR2 (germline): SGHRS, YFSETQ. This clone was seen once. V and J are TRBV5-1 and TRBJ2-7; the match to TRBD2 covers 12 bases. The specimen was PBMCs. The receptor's source is a woman in her 30s in good health and CMV-seropositive. The CDR3 DNA follows: TGCGCCAGCAGCGAGGGGACTAGCGGGCACTACGAGCAGTACTTC. It translates to CASSEGTSGHYEQYF.